The 13 T cell receptor beta chains below were found in one sample sequenced in a study of beta chain features in type 1 diabetes. Regarding the study as a whole: Shorter TCRB CDR3s, moderately but significantly so, were found in Type 1 diabetes patients in all four CD4+ subsets.

What was sequenced were expressed TCRB transcripts, since all of the isolated RNA had been reverse transcribed. This table comes from immunoSEQ multiplex PCR, and its TCRdb copy is limited to in-frame clones, with some not included. The sample includes around 360,000 clones, over 10% of them seen just once. No antigen has been identified for these receptors. The sequenced material came from naive CD4+ T cells from blood. The source of these receptors is a woman under 30 with type 1 diabetes.

The J gene is TRBJ1-6, the V gene TRBV5-1; D is perhaps TRBD1 (5 bases). This CDR3 region has 15 residues. V lost 1 base and J lost 7, with 12 bases in between. The V gene's germline CDR1 is SGHRS and CDR2 YFSETQ. DNA of the CDR3: TGCGCCAGCAGCTTGCCAGTCGGACAAAATTCACCCCTCCACTTT. Amino acids: CASSLPVGQNSPLHF.

V gene TRBV9 combines with J gene TRBJ1-1, with D unclear. The CDR3 contains 15 residues. Germline V CDR1 and CDR2: SGDLS, YYNGEE. Trimming pared 0 bases from V and 0 bases from J, leaving 9 bases between. CDR3 nucleotides: TGTGCCAGCAGCGTAGATGGGCAAGTGAACACTGAAGCTTTCTTT. Amino acids: CASSVDGQVNTEAFF. Using reference TRBV9 and TRBJ1-1 for the parts outside the CDR3, the full variable domain is DSGVTQTPKHLITATGQRVTLRCSPRSGDLSVYWYQQSLDQGLQFLIQYYNGEERAKGNILERFSAQQFPDLHSELNLSSLELGDSALYFCASSVDGQVNTEAFFGQGTRLTVV.

This clone was detected a few times. The rearrangement uses TRBV28 and TRBJ2-7; D is unresolved. The CDR3 is 14 amino acids. V gave up 6 bases and J gave up 0 bases, with 12 bases separating them. Germline V gene sequence: CDR1 MDHEN, CDR2 SYDVKM. The CDR3 DNA reads TGTGCCAGCAGCAACGACAAGAGCTCCTACGAGCAGTACTTC. Its translation is CASSNDKSSYEQYF.

This clone occurred a few times. The chain combines TRBV28 with TRBJ1-1, with 8 bases aligning to TRBD1. Germline CDR1 reads MDHEN; CDR2 reads SYDVKM. Losses at the gene ends were 5 bases for V and 8 bases for J; bases not matched to a gene: 10. The CDR3 has 14 amino acids. The CDR3 sequence is CASSTPDRVPEAFF. The CDR3 DNA is TGTGCCAGCAGTACTCCGGACAGGGTACCCGAAGCTTTCTTT.

This clone showed up just a few times. The V gene is TRBV29-1, the J gene TRBJ1-3, with D hard to call. This CDR3 region has 13 residues. V gave up 7 bases and J gave up 0 bases, with 10 bases separating them. Germline V gene lookup returns CDR1 SQVTM and CDR2 ANQGSEA. DNA of the CDR3: TGCAGCGCTAGTCGGAACTCTGGAAACACCATATATTTT. Translation gives CSASRNSGNTIYF.

The sample holds a few counts of this clone. This sequence joins TRBV9 and TRBJ1-2; D is uncertain. The CDR3 length is 13 residues. Germline V gene data show CDR1 as SGDLS and CDR2 as YYNGEE. V dropped 4 bases and J dropped 4 bases, with 11 bases sitting between them. The CDR3, as DNA: TGTGCCAGCAGCTACCTAGTCGGCTATGGCTACACCTTC. Protein: CASSYLVGYGYTF.

V usage is TRBV5-4 and J usage is TRBJ1-2; 7 nucleotides line up with TRBD1. The CDR3 contains 14 residues. V dropped 2 bases and J dropped 6; count of bases not matched to a gene: 7. Germline CDR1 is SGHNT and CDR2 is YYREEE (reference sequence). CDR3 DNA sequence: TGTGCCAGCAGCTTTCGTGACAGGGTCAATGGCTACACCTTC. Translating it yields CASSFRDRVNGYTF.

The chain combines TRBV5-1 with TRBJ1-2, with D hard to call. The V gene lost 4 bases and the J gene lost 2 bases, with 6 bases spanning the gap. CDR1 SGHRS and CDR2 YFSETQ come from the germline V gene. The CDR3 covers 12 residues. CDR3 DNA: TGCGCCAGCAGCGACGGGAACTATGGCTACACCTTC. Translation gives CASSDGNYGYTF.

The rearrangement links TRBV4-1 to TRBJ2-7; D possibly corresponds to TRBD2 (5 bases). The germline CDR1 and CDR2 sequences are MGHRA and YSYEKL. The germline V and J ends were trimmed by 1 base and 10 bases, with 8 bases remaining between them. CDR3 size: 11 residues. This chain's CDR3 is CASSQGTSQYF. The DNA for the CDR3 is TGCGCCAGCAGCCAAGGAACTAGTCAGTACTTC.

This clone occurred a few times. The V call is TRBV9, the J call TRBJ2-5, with D maybe TRBD2 (6 bases). V lost 4 bases to trimming and J lost 3 bases, with 19 bases between them. The CDR3 is 16 amino acids. CDR1 and CDR2 (germline): SGDLS, YYNGEE. The CDR3 nucleotides read TGTGCCAGCAGCCCCCGGGGGACGGGAGAGGAAGAGACCCAGTACTTC. Its protein is CASSPRGTGEEETQYF.

The chain combines TRBV29-1 with TRBJ2-2, with 7 bases that match TRBD1. J was trimmed by 4 bases and V by 6 bases; bases with no gene match: 5. The CDR3 runs to 13 residues. Germline V gene sequence: CDR1 SQVTM, CDR2 ANQGSEA. This CDR3 is CSVTRTGTGELFF. CDR3 in DNA: TGCAGCGTAACTAGGACAGGCACCGGGGAGCTGTTTTTT.

This clone was detected only once. The rearrangement links TRBV12-5 to TRBJ2-3; D perhaps matches TRBD2 (5 bases). Between the trimmed V and J ends, which lost 3 bases and 4 bases, there was a span of 11 bases. In germline, CDR1 is LGHNT, CDR2 FRNRAP. This CDR3 region has 14 residues. For the CDR3, the DNA is TGTGCTAGTGGTTTTAGAGGGCCGGCAGATACGCAGTATTTT. Protein: CASGFRGPADTQYF. Complete variable domain (other parts from reference TRBV12-5 and TRBJ2-3): DARVTQTPRHKVTEMGQEVTMRCQPILGHNTVFWYRQTMMQGLELLAYFRNRAPLDDSGMPKDRFSAEMPDATLATLKIQPSEPRDSAVYFCASGFRGPADTQYFGPGTRLTVL.

The chain combines TRBV7-9 with TRBJ1-5; weak D call: TRBD1 (6 bases). V was clipped by 2 bases and J by 0 bases, with 11 bases between them. This CDR3 has 16 amino acids. Germline V gene sequence: CDR1 SEHNR, CDR2 FQNEAQ (reference sequence). CDR3 loop: CASSLYTGSSNQPQHF. CDR3 in DNA: TGTGCCAGCAGCTTATACACAGGGAGTAGCAATCAGCCCCAGCATTTT.